This T cell receptor (beta chain) was captured by sequencing in a study of blood T cell repertoires in COVID-19. Profiled with immunoSEQ multiplex PCR; TCRdb holds only in-frame clones, not every one. Of roughly 240,000 clones listed, roughly 85% are singletons. Participants had their cohort set by participant-reported clinical history. The CDR3 is made up of 15 amino acids. Germline V gives CDR1 SQVTM, CDR2 ANQGSEA. Trimming removed 3 bases at V and 4 bases at J, with 18 bases between. This rearrangement joins TRBV29-1 to TRBJ1-2; D might be TRBD1 (5 bases). The source of this sequence is a woman aged 45-65 years with acute COVID-19. The sample consisted of PBMCs or T cells enriched from blood (not recorded which). CDR3 DNA: TGCAGCGTTGAGGGTGGAGGGGTCTGGGGCTATGGCTACACCTTC. Its protein product is CSVEGGGVWGYGYTF. The full variable domain, in which reference TRBV29-1 and TRBJ1-2 provide the parts outside the CDR3, is SAVISQKPSRDICQRGTSLTIQCQVDSQVTMMFWYRQQPGQSLTLIATANQGSEATYESGFVIDKFPISRPNLTFSTLTVSNMSPEDSSIYLCSVEGGGVWGYGYTFGSGTRLTVV.